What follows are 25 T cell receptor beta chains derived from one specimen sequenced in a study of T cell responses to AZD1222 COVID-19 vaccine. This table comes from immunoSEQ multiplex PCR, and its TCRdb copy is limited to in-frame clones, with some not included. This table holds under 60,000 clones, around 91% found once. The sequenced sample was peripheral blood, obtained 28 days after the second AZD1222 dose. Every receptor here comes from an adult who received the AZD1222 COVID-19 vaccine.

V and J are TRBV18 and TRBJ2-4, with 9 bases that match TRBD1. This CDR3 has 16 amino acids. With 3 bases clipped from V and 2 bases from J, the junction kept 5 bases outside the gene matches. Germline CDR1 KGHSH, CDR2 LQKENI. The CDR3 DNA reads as TGTGCCAGCTCACCGGGACAGGGTAGGACCAAAAACATTCAGTACTTC. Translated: CASSPGQGRTKNIQYF. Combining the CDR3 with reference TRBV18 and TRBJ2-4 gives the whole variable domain NAGVMQNPRHLVRRRGQEARLRCSPMKGHSHVYWYRQLPEEGLKFMVYLQKENIIDESGMPKERFSAEFPKEGPSILRIQQVVRGDSAAYFCASSPGQGRTKNIQYFGAGTRLSVL.

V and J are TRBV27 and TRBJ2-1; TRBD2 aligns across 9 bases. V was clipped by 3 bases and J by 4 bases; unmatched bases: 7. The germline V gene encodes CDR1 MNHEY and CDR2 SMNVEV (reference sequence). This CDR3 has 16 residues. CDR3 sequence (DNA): TGTGCCAGCAGTTTCCGCGGACTAGCGCAGTACAATGAGCAGTTCTTC. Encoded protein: CASSFRGLAQYNEQFF.

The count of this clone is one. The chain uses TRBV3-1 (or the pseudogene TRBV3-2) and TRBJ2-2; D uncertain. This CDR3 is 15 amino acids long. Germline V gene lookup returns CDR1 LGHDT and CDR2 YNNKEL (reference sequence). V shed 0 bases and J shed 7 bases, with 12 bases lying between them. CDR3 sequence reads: CASSQDTLVGGELFF. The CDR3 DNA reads TGTGCCAGCAGCCAAGACACCCTGGTTGGCGGGGAGCTGTTTTTT.

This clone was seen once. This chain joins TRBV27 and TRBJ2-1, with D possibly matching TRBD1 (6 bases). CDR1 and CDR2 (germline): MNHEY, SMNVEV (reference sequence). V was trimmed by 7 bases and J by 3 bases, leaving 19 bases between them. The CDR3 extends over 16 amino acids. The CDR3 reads CASTQNPGTLYNEQFF. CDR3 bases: TGTGCCAGCACCCAAAACCCCGGGACACTCTACAATGAGCAGTTCTTC.

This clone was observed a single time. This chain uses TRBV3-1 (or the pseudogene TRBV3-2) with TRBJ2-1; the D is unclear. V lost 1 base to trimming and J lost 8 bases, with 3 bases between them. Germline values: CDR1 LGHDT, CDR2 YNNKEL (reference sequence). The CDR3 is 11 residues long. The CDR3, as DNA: TGTGCCAGCAGCCAAGCAGATGAGCAGTTCTTC. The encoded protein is CASSQADEQFF.

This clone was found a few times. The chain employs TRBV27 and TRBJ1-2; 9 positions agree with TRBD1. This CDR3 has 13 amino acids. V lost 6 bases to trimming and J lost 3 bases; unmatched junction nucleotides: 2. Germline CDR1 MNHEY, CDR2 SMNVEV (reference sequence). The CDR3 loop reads CASRQGADYGYTF. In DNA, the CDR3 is TGTGCCAGCAGACAGGGGGCGGACTATGGCTACACCTTC.

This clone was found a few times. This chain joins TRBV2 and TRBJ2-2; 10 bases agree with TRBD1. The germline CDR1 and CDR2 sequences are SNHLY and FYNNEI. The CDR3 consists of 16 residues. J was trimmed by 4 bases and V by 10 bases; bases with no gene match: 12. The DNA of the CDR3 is TGTGCCAACACCTTACGGGACAGGGGACGCACCGGGGAGCTGTTTTTT. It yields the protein CANTLRDRGRTGELFF. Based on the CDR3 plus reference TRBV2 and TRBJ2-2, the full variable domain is EPEVTQTPSHQVTQMGQEVILRCVPISNHLYFYWYRQILGQKVEFLVSFYNNEISEKSEIFDDQFSVERPDGSNFTLKIRSTKLEDSAMYFCANTLRDRGRTGELFFGEGSRLTVL.

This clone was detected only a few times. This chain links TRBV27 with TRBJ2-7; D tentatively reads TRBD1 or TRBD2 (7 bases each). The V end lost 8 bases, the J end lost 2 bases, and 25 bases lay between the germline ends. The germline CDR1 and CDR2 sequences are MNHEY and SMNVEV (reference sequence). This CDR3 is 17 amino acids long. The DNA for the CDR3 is TGTGCCAGCCAAGCCTTTAGGGGGCGGGAGCCCACCTACGAGCAGTACTTC. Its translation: CASQAFRGREPTYEQYF.

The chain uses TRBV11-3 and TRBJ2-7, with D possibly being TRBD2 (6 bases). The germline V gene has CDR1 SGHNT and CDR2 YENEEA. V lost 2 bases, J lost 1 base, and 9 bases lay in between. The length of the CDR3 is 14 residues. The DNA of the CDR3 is TGTGCCAGCAGCTTATCTGCGGGATCCTACGAGCAGTACTTC. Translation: CASSLSAGSYEQYF.

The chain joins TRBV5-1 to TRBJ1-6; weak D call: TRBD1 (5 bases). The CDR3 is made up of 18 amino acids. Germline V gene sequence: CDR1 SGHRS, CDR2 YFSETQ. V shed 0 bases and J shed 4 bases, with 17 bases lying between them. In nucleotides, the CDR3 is TGCGCCAGCAGCTTGGGGGGCGCCGTCGGGGGATATAATTCACCCCTCCACTTT. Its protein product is CASSLGGAVGGYNSPLHF.

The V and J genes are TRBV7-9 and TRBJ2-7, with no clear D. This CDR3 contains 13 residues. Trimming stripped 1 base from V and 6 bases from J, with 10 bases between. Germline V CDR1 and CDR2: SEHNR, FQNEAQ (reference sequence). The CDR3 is CASSLGLSREQYF. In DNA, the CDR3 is TGTGCCAGCAGCTTAGGGCTCTCGCGCGAGCAGTACTTC.

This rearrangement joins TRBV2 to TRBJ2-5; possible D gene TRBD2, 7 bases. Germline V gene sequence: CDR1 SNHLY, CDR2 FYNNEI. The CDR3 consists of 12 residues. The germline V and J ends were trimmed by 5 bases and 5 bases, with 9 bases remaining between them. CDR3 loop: CASSPGGETQYF. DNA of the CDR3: TGTGCCAGCAGTCCGGGGGGCGAGACCCAGTACTTC.

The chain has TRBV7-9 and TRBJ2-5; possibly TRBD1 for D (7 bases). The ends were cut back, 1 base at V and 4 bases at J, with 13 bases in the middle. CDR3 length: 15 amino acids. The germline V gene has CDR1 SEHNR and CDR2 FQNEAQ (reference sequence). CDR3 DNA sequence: TGTGCCAGCAGCTTAGGTGGAGGGGGCTCAGAGACCCAGTACTTC. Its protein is CASSLGGGGSETQYF.

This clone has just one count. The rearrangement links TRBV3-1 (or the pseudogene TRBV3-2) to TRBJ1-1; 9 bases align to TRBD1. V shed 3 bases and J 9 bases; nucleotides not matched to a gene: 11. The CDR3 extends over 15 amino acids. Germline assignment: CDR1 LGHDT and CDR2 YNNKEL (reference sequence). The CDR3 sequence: CASSHQDRGRGKAFF. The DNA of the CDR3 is TGTGCCAGCAGCCACCAGGACAGGGGACGGGGGAAAGCTTTCTTT.

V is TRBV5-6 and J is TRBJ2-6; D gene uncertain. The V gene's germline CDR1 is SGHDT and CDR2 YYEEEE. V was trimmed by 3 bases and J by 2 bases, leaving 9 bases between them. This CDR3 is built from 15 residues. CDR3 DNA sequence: TGTGCCAGCAGCTCTTCTCCCGCTGGGGCCAACGTCCTGACTTTC. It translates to CASSSSPAGANVLTF.

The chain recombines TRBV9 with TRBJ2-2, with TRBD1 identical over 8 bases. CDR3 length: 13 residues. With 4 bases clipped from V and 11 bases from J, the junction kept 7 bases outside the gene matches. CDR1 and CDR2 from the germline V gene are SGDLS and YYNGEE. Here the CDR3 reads CASSFLDRAELFF. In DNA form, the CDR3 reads TGTGCCAGCAGCTTCCTGGACAGGGCCGAGCTGTTTTTT. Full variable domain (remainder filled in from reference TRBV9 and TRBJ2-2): DSGVTQTPKHLITATGQRVTLRCSPRSGDLSVYWYQQSLDQGLQFLIQYYNGEERAKGNILERFSAQQFPDLHSELNLSSLELGDSALYFCASSFLDRAELFFGEGSRLTVL.

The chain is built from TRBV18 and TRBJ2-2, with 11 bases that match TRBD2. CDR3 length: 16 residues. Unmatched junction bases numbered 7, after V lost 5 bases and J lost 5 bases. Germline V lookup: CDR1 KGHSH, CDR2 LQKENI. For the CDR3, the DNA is TGTGCCAGCTCATCCCTAGCGGGAGGATGGACCGGGGAGCTGTTTTTT. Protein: CASSSLAGGWTGELFF.

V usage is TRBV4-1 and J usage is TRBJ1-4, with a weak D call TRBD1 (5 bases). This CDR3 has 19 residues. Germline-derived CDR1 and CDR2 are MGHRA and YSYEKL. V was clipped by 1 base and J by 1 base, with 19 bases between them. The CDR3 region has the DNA TGCGCCAGCAGCCAAGGTTGGGGATTTAGTACAGGAACTAATGAAAAACTGTTTTTT. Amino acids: CASSQGWGFSTGTNEKLFF.

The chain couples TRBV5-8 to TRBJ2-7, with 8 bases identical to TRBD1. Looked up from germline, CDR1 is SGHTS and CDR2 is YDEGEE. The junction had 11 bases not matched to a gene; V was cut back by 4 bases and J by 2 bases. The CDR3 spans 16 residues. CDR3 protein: CASSRGQGIGAYEQYF. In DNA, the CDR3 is TGTGCCAGCAGCAGAGGACAGGGAATCGGGGCCTACGAGCAGTACTTC.

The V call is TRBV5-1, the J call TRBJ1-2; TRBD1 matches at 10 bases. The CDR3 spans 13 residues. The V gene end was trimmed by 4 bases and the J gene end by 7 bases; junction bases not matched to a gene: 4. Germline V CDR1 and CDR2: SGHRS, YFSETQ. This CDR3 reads CASSTDRGGGYTF. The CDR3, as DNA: TGCGCCAGCAGCACGGACAGGGGGGGTGGCTACACCTTC.

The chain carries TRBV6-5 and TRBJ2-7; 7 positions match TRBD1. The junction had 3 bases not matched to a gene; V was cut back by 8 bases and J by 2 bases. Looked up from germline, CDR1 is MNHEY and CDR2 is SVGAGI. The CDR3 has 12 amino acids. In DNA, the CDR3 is TGTGCCAGCCGGACAGGTACCTACGAGCAGTACTTC. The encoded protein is CASRTGTYEQYF.

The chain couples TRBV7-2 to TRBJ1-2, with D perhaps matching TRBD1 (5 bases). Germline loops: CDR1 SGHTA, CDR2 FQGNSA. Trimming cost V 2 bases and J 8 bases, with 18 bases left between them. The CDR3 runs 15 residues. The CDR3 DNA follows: TGTGCCAGCAGCTTAAAGCAGGGCGGACGAGGGGGCTACACCTTC. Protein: CASSLKQGGRGGYTF.

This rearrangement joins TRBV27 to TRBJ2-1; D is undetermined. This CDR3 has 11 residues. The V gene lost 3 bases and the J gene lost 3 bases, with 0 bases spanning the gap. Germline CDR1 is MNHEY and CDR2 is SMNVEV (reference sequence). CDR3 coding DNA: TGTGCCAGCAGTTTCTACAATGAGCAGTTCTTC. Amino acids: CASSFYNEQFF.

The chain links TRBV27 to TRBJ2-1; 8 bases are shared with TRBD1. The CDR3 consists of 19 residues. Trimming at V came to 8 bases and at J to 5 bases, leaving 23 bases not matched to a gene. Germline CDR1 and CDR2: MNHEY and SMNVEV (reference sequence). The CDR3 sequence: CASSRINRGSARRDNEQFF. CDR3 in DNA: TGTGCCAGCTCACGAATCAACAGGGGGTCGGCTCGACGGGACAATGAGCAGTTCTTC.

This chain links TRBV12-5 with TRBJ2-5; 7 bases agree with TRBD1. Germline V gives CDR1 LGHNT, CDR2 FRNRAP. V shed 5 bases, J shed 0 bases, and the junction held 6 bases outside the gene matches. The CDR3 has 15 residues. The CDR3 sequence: CASGDGTAYQETQYF. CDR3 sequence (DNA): TGTGCTAGTGGTGACGGGACAGCTTACCAAGAGACCCAGTACTTC.